This TCR beta chain was observed in a study of CD8+ T cells in alopecia areata. Study-level information: Treated patients were scored for severity by percent of scalp affected.

Per the germline V gene, CDR1 is SNHLY and CDR2 is FYNNEI. The V segment lost 3 bases and the J segment 4 bases; nucleotides outside the gene matches: 19. The CDR3 covers 20 residues. Notes on the study in general: Higher clonality and more expanded CD8+ clones appeared in lesional than normal scalp. Links between baseline CD8+ expansion and response need larger treated cohorts.

Regarding this clone: Its antigen is unknown.

Treatment specified: oral pan-JAK inhibitor, 5-10 mg twice daily. The sequencing template was cDNA reverse transcribed from extracted RNA. Method: immunoSEQ multiplex PCR; TCRdb's copy keeps in-frame clones and lacks some. The sample lists 140,000 to 150,000 clones; around half were seen once. This sequence joins TRBV2 and TRBJ1-5, with 9 bases aligning to TRBD1. The starting material was CD8+ T cells sorted from blood, obtained at week 4, from a patient treated with tofacitinib. This TCR derives from a human donor with alopecia areata. The CDR3 region has the DNA TGTGCCAGCAGTGATTTGGGTGGGACAGGGTATAGGACCGGTAATCAGCCCCAGCATTTT. Its translation: CASSDLGGTGYRTGNQPQHF.